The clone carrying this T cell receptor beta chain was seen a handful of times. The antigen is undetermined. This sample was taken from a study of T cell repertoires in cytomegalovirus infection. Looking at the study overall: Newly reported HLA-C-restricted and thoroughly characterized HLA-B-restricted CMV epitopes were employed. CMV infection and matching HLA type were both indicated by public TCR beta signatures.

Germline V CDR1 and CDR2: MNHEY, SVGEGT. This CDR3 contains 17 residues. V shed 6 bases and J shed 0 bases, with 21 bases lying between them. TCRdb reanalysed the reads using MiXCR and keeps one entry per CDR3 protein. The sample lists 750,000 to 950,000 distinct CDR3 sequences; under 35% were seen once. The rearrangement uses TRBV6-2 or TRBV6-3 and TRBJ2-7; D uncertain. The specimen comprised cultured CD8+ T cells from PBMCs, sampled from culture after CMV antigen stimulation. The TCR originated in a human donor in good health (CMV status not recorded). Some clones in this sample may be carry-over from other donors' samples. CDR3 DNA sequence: TGTGCCAGCAGCCACATCTTTGCAGGCGATGACTCCTACGAGCAGTACTTC. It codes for CASSHIFAGDDSYEQYF.